Sequencing of this T cell receptor beta chain was carried out in a study of blood T cell repertoires in COVID-19. Study-wide background: Samples taken during acute and convalescent COVID-19 were collected in the United States, Italy and Spain.

TCRdb's table, derived via immunoSEQ multiplex PCR, lists solely in-frame clones and lacks some. The data contain over 110,000 clones, about 91% of them singletons. The sequenced sample consisted of peripheral blood. This TCR came from a human donor in a cohort sampled during active COVID-19.

CDR3 amino acids: CATSWTAGELFF. Written as DNA, the CDR3 is TGTGCCACCTCGTGGACAGCCGGGGAGCTGTTTTTT. The rearrangement uses TRBV7-9 and TRBJ2-2; tentative D call: TRBD1 (6 bases). The germline V gene has CDR1 SEHNR and CDR2 FQNEAQ (reference sequence). V shed 10 bases and J shed 6 bases, with 12 bases lying between them. CDR3 size: 12 residues.